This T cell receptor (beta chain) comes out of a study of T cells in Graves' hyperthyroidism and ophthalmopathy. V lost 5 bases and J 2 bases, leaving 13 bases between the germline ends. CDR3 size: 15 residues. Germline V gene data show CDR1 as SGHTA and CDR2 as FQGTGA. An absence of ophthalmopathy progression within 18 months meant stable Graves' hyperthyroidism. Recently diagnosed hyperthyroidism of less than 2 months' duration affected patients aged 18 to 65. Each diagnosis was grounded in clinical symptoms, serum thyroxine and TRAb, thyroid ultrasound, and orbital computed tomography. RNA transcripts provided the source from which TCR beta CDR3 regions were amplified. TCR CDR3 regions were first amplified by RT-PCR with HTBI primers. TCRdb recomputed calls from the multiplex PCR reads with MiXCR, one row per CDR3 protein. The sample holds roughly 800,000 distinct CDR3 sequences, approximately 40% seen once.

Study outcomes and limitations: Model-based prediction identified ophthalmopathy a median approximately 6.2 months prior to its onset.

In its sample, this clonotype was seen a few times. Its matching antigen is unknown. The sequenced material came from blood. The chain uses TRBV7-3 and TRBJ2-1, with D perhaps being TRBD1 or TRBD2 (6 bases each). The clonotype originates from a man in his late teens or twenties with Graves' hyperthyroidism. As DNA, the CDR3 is TGTGCCAGCAGCCCGGGGGCCCGAACCTACAATGAGCAGTTCTTC. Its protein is CASSPGARTYNEQFF.